These 10 T cell receptor beta chains originate from one sample sequenced in a study of CD8 T cell repertoires and HIV-1 epitope variants. The antigens these receptors bind are not known. Clones were read by immunoSEQ multiplex PCR, and TCRdb kept only the in-frame ones, dropping some. The table includes more than 2,000 clones, 65% to 75% detected once. The sample was cultured CD8+ T cells derived from PBMCs. The origin of the receptors is a male donor with HIV.

V is TRBV7-9 and J is TRBJ1-1; D not resolved. Trimming pared 2 bases from V and 4 bases from J, leaving 11 bases between. Germline CDR1 is SEHNR and CDR2 is FQNEAQ (reference sequence). The CDR3 spans 14 residues. The CDR3 protein is CASSLKSDATEAFF. DNA for the CDR3: TGTGCCAGCAGCTTAAAGTCGGACGCCACTGAAGCTTTCTTT.

A remark on this clone: One end of the junction is discordant with germline, which a read error may explain. The chain has TRBV7-7 and TRBJ2-1, with TRBD1 identical over 7 bases. This CDR3 comprises 15 residues. CDR1 and CDR2 from the germline V gene are SSHAT and FNYEAQ (reference sequence). In DNA, the CDR3 is TGTGCTAGCAGCCCGGGACAGCTCTCCTACAATGAGCAGTTCTTC. Its translation: CASSPGQLSYNEQFF.

The rearrangement joins TRBV2 to TRBJ2-3, with 7 bases aligning to TRBD1. Trimming at V came to 6 bases and at J to 0 bases, leaving 6 bases not matched to a gene. Germline lookup yields CDR1 SNHLY and CDR2 FYNNEI. This CDR3 spans 15 amino acids. The chain's CDR3 is CASRGGQVSTDTQYF. The CDR3 nucleotides are TGTGCCAGCAGAGGTGGACAGGTTAGCACAGATACGCAGTATTTT.

This clone counts as hyperexpanded. This chain links TRBV28 with TRBJ1-2; no clear D gene. V lost 8 bases to trimming and J lost 1 base, with 20 bases between them. The CDR3 is 16 amino acids. The germline V gene encodes CDR1 MDHEN and CDR2 SYDVKM. CDR3 nucleotides: TGTGCCAGCGGCTTATATCCCTTGGACCTTAACTATGGCTACACCTTC. Its protein product is CASGLYPLDLNYGYTF.

This clone was detected only a few times. The V and J genes are TRBV19 and TRBJ2-5; D possibly matches TRBD1 or TRBD2 (5 bases each). CDR1 is LNHDA and CDR2 is SQIVND in the germline V gene (reference sequence). The length of the CDR3 is 14 residues. Between the trimmed V and J ends, which lost 1 base and 4 bases, there was a span of 10 bases. DNA of the CDR3: TGTGCCAGTAGTATAGGTGGGGGTAGAGAGACCCAGTACTTC. The encoded protein is CASSIGGGRETQYF.

This sequence joins TRBV14 and TRBJ1-3; D remains unclear. The CDR3 contains 14 residues. CDR1 is SGHDN, CDR2 FVKESK, per germline. V lost 6 bases, J lost 3 bases, and 12 bases lay in between. The chain's CDR3 is CASRDAGSGNTIYF. The CDR3 DNA follows: TGTGCCAGCAGGGACGCGGGGAGTGGAAACACCATATATTTT. Drawing the rest from reference TRBV14 and TRBJ1-3, the complete variable domain is EAGVTQFPSHSVIEKGQTVTLRCDPISGHDNLYWYRRVMGKEIKFLLHFVKESKQDESGMPNNRFLAERTGGTYSTLKVQPAELEDSGVYFCASRDAGSGNTIYFGEGSWLTVV.

This rearrangement joins TRBV5-4 to TRBJ2-3, with 7 bases fitting TRBD2. Germline loops: CDR1 SGHNT, CDR2 YYREEE (reference sequence). With 4 bases clipped from V and 1 base from J, the junction kept 9 bases outside the gene matches. The CDR3 is 16 residues long. CDR3 region: CASSGGGTRGTDTQYF. The CDR3, as DNA: TGTGCCAGCAGCGGGGGAGGGACGAGGGGCACAGATACGCAGTATTTT.

This sequence joins TRBV28 and TRBJ2-6; TRBD2 agrees at 10 bases. Per the germline V gene, CDR1 is MDHEN and CDR2 is SYDVKM. J gave up 2 bases and V 3 bases, and 4 bases lay outside the gene matches. CDR3 length: 17 amino acids. The CDR3 is CASSLVAGGAGANVLTF. The CDR3 nucleotides read TGTGCCAGCAGTTTGGTAGCGGGAGGTGCTGGGGCCAACGTCCTGACTTTC.

This clone turned up a few times. The chain employs TRBV7-9 and TRBJ2-1; D uncertain. The germline V gene encodes CDR1 SEHNR and CDR2 FQNEAQ (reference sequence). Trimming removed 5 bases from V and 0 bases from J, with 14 bases in between. CDR3 length: 16 residues. CDR3 sequence (DNA): TGTGCCAGCAGCCCAATTCAGGACCGCTCCTACAATGAGCAGTTCTTC. Encoded protein: CASSPIQDRSYNEQFF.

V and J are TRBV5-1 and TRBJ2-1; TRBD2 agrees at 7 bases. The V and J ends lost 0 bases and 8 bases, in that order; junction bases with no gene match: 8. The CDR3 runs 15 residues. Per germline, CDR1 SGHRS and CDR2 YFSETQ. CDR3 DNA sequence: TGCGCCAGCAGCTTGGGCGGGAGTTTCACAGATGAGCAGTTCTTC. Its protein product is CASSLGGSFTDEQFF.